This TCR beta chain derives from a study of radiation and T cells in renal cell carcinoma. Regarding time point: blood 4 weeks post-SBRT, at nephrectomy. Specified treatment: 15 Gy SBRT to primary tumor, nephrectomy 4 weeks later. Nephrectomy followed 15 Gy stereotactic body radiation by 4 weeks. Data came from immunoSEQ multiplex PCR; TCRdb stores just in-frame clones and leaves some out. The sample yields over 90,000 clones, around 83% seen once. General observations from the study: Pretreatment tumor biopsies were lacking, so baseline clonotypes are unknown.

Germline V gene sequence: CDR1 SGHDT, CDR2 YYEEEE. This CDR3 is built from 16 residues. V lost 2 bases, J lost 4 bases, and 9 bases stayed unmatched. On this clone itself: Its antigen is currently unknown.

The sample was blood, taken from a patient whose treatment included radiotherapy and nephrectomy. This receptor was obtained from a man aged 60 to 69 with renal cell carcinoma. The chain carries TRBV5-6 and TRBJ2-7, with 10 positions matching TRBD2. CDR3: CASSLLSGRALYEQYF. The CDR3 DNA sequence: TGTGCCAGCAGCTTACTGAGCGGGAGGGCGCTTTACGAGCAGTACTTC.